These 12 T cell receptor beta chains originate from one sample sequenced in a study of shared clonotypes between healthy human individuals. The assay was immunoSEQ multiplex PCR, and TCRdb's table has in-frame clones only and misses some. Of about 2.4 million clones in the sample, approximately 93% were seen once. The sequenced sample was naive CD4+ T cells from PBMCs. Noted subset: CD45RA+ positively selected. These receptors came from a young man in good health. Some clones in this sample may be carry-over from other donors' samples.

This rearrangement joins TRBV2 to TRBJ1-3; D gene unclear. Germline V CDR1 and CDR2: SNHLY, FYNNEI. The CDR3 is 13 amino acids. V gave up 2 bases and J gave up 2 bases, with 4 bases separating them. The CDR3 loop reads CASSELTGNTIYF. DNA of the CDR3: TGTGCCAGCAGTGAACTAACTGGAAACACCATATATTTT. The whole variable domain, remainder taken from reference TRBV2 and TRBJ1-3, is EPEVTQTPSHQVTQMGQEVILRCVPISNHLYFYWYRQILGQKVEFLVSFYNNEISEKSEIFDDQFSVERPDGSNFTLKIRSTKLEDSAMYFCASSELTGNTIYFGEGSWLTVV.

This chain connects TRBV4-1 to TRBJ1-4; D gene ambiguous. The CDR3 runs to 15 residues. Deletions cut 0 bases from V and 5 bases from J, with 10 bases between. In germline, CDR1 is MGHRA, CDR2 YSYEKL. The CDR3 is CASSQDPRTNEKLFF. DNA for the CDR3: TGCGCCAGCAGCCAAGACCCGCGCACAAATGAAAAACTGTTTTTT.

The V gene is TRBV6-5, the J gene TRBJ1-1, with D perhaps TRBD1 (5 bases). Trimming took 8 bases from V and 2 from J, leaving 12 bases between them. The length of the CDR3 is 13 residues. Germline CDR1 reads MNHEY; CDR2 reads SVGAGI. The CDR3: CASPVGGNTEAFF. CDR3 in DNA: TGTGCCAGCCCGGTCGGGGGAAACACTGAAGCTTTCTTT.

The rearrangement links TRBV4-2 to TRBJ2-1; D gene ambiguous. Trimming shortened V by 4 bases and J by 0 bases, and 10 bases separated the two germline ends. Germline CDR1 is LGHNA and CDR2 is YNFKEQ. The CDR3 is 15 residues long. In DNA form, the CDR3 reads TGTGCCAGCAGCCGCCACTCAGGCTCCTACAATGAGCAGTTCTTC. Amino acids: CASSRHSGSYNEQFF.

This chain joins TRBV7-2 and TRBJ2-1; no clear D. This CDR3 region has 14 residues. The germline gives CDR1 SGHTA, CDR2 FQGNSA. V gave up 5 bases and J gave up 5 bases, with 13 bases separating them. The CDR3 protein is CASSPPPNHNEQFF. The CDR3 DNA is TGTGCCAGCAGCCCTCCCCCGAACCACAATGAGCAGTTCTTC.

The chain combines TRBV7-9 with TRBJ2-1, with D unclear. The CDR3 loop spans 13 amino acids. Trimming took off 2 bases at V and 12 bases at J, with 14 bases between the two ends. Germline values: CDR1 SEHNR, CDR2 FQNEAQ (reference sequence). The CDR3 is CASSLSGRLGQFF. DNA for the CDR3: TGTGCCAGCAGCTTATCAGGACGTTTGGGGCAGTTCTTC.

The J gene is TRBJ2-7, the V gene TRBV14, with D possibly matching TRBD1 (5 bases). Germline loops: CDR1 SGHDN, CDR2 FVKESK. The CDR3 runs 15 residues. The V end lost 3 bases, the J end lost 2 bases, and 14 bases lay between the germline ends. CDR3 protein: CASSHIQGRTYEQYF. The CDR3 nucleotides read TGTGCCAGCAGCCACATCCAGGGTAGGACCTACGAGCAGTACTTC.

CDR3 coding DNA: TGTGCCAGCAGCCCCGCAGGGGCCCTCGGTTCTGAGCAGTTCTTC. This codes for CASSPAGALGSEQFF. This chain links TRBV7-2 with TRBJ2-1, with D maybe TRBD1 (6 bases). CDR3 size: 15 residues. Between the trimmed V and J ends, which lost 5 bases and 9 bases, there was a span of 20 bases. Germline CDR1 and CDR2: SGHTA and FQGNSA.

This clone appeared a few times. The chain uses TRBV7-3 and TRBJ1-1, with D possibly matching TRBD1 (6 bases). The CDR3 contains 12 residues. V was trimmed by 3 bases and J by 7 bases, leaving 9 bases between them. The germline CDR1 and CDR2 sequences are SGHTA and FQGTGA. The CDR3 bases are TGTGCCAGCAGCTTTGAAGGGGGTGAAGCTTTCTTT. Translated, it gives CASSFEGGEAFF.

The V and J genes are TRBV6-5 and TRBJ1-2, with TRBD1 as a possible D gene (5 bases). CDR1 and CDR2 from the germline V gene are MNHEY and SVGAGI. The CDR3 is made up of 12 amino acids. With 6 bases removed from V and 8 bases from J, the gap between germline ends came to 13 bases. The CDR3 nucleotides read TGTGCCAGCAGGGTATTCGGGGGAGGCTACACCTTC. The encoded protein is CASRVFGGGYTF.

In this sample, this clone turned up once. This sequence joins TRBV4-1 and TRBJ2-5, with 7 bases fitting TRBD2. Germline loops: CDR1 MGHRA, CDR2 YSYEKL. The ends lost 1 base at V and 4 bases at J; junction bases unmatched: 6. This CDR3 spans 15 amino acids. The CDR3 nucleotides read TGCGCCAGCAGCCAAGGCGGGAGCTTAGCAGAGACCCAGTACTTC. Encoded protein: CASSQGGSLAETQYF.

This clone has a handful of counts. The chain links TRBV18 to TRBJ2-2; 12 bases map to TRBD2. This CDR3 is 17 amino acids long. The V gene end was trimmed by 2 bases and the J gene end by 1 base; junction bases not matched to a gene: 2. Germline V gene data show CDR1 as KGHSH and CDR2 as LQKENI. The CDR3 bases are TGTGCCAGCTCACCAGGGGGACTAGCGGGGAACACCGGGGAGCTGTTTTTT. Translation: CASSPGGLAGNTGELFF.